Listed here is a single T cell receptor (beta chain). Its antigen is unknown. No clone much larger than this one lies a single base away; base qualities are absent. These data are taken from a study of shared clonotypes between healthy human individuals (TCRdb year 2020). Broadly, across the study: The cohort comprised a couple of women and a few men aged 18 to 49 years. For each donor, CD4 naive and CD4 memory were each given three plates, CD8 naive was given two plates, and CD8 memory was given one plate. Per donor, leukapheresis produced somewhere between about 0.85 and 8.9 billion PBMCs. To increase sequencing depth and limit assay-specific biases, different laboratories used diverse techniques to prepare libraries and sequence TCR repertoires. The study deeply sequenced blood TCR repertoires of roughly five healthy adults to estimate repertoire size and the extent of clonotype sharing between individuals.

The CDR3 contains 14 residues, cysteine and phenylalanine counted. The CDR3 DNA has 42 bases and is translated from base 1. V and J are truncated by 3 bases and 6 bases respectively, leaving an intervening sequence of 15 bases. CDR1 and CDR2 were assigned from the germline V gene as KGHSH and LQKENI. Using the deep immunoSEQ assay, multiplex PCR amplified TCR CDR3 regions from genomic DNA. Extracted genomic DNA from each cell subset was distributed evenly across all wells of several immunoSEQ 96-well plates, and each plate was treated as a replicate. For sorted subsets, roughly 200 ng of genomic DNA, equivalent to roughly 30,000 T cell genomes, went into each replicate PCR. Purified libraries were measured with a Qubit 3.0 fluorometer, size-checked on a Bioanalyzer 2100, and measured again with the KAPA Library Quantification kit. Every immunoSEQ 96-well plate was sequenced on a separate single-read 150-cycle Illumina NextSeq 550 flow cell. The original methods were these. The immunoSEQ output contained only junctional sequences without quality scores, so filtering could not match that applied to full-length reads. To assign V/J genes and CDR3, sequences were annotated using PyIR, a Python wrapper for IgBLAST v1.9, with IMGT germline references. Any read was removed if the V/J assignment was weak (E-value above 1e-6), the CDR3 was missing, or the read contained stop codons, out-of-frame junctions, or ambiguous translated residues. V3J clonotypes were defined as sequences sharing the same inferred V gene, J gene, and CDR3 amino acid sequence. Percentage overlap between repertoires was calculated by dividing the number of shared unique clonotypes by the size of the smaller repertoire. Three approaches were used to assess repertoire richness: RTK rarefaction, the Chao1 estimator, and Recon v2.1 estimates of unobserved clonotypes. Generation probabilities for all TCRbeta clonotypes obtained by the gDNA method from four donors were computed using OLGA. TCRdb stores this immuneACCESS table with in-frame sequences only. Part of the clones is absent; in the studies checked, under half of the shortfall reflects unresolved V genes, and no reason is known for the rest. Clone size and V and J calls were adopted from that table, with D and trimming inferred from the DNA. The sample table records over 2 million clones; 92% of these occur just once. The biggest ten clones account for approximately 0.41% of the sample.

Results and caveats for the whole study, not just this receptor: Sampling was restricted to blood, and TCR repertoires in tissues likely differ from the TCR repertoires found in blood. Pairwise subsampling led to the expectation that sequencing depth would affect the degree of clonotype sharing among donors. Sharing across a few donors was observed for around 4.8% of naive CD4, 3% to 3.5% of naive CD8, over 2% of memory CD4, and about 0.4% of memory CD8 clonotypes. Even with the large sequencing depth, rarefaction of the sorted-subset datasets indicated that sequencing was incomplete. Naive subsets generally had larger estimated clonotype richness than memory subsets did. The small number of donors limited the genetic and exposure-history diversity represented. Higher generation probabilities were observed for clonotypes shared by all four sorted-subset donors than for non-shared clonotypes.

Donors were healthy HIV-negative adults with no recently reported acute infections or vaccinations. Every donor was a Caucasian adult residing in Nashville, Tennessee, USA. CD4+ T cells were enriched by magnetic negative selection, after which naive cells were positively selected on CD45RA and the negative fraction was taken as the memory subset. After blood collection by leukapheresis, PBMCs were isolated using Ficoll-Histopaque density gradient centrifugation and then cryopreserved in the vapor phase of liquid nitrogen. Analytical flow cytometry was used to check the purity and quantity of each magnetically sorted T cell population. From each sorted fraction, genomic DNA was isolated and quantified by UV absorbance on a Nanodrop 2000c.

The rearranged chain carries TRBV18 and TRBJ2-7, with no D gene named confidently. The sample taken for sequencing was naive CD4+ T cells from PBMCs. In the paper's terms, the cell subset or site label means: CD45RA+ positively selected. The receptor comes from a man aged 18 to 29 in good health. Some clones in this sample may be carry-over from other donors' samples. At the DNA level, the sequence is TGTGCCAGCTCACCCCCCCCTGCCACCCTCGAGCAGTACTTC. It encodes CASSPPPATLEQYF.